What follows is one T cell receptor beta chain and its context. cDNA synthesis used the whole RNA isolate, giving expressed TCRB sequences. Profiled with immunoSEQ multiplex PCR; TCRdb holds only in-frame clones, not every one. Of about 330,000 clones listed, around 10% were seen once; the top ten hold around 0.015%. The sample is drawn from a study of beta chain features in type 1 diabetes. Purity above 95% was achieved in all sorted populations. The germline gives CDR1 GTSNPN, CDR2 SVGIG (reference sequence). Trimming left V 2 bases short and J 0 bases short, with 7 bases between. The CDR3 is made up of 14 amino acids.

Specimen: naive CD4+ T cells from blood. The receptor was isolated from a woman aged 25 to 45 in good health. This rearrangement joins TRBV30 to TRBJ2-2; D not certain. The CDR3 loop reads CAWSYNTNTGELFF. The CDR3 bases are TGTGCCTGGAGTTACAATACGAACACCGGGGAGCTGTTTTTT.